This T cell receptor beta chain was captured in a study of memory CD8 T cells in hepatitis C reinfection. Study-level information: Peak reinfection sampling occurred 3 to 8 weeks after detected reinfection.

A remark on this clone: The antigen is unknown.

Study-wide results and caveats: With four or five donors, public clonotype conclusions could not be definitive.

Some clones are missing from TCRdb's copy, which holds only in-frame ones; the method was immunoSEQ multiplex PCR. Of roughly 43,000 clones in the sample, roughly 90% are singletons; the top ten hold more than 0.95%. Specified time point: peak reinfection, 3 to 8 weeks after reinfection detection. No in vitro expansion preceded TCR sequencing of the sorted cells. Control naive CD8 T cells came from a couple of donors at all three reinfection time points. The CDR3 is made up of 13 amino acids. Germline CDR1 MGHRA, CDR2 YSYEKL. Trimming took 4 bases from V and 1 from J, leaving 7 bases between them. This chain links TRBV4-1 with TRBJ1-1; D is perhaps TRBD1 (5 bases). Source material: naive CD8+ T cells sorted from blood. This TCR came from a man aged 18 to 29 with hepatitis C virus infection. In nucleotides, the CDR3 is TGCGCCAGCAGCCTTACAGGGAACACTGAAGCTTTCTTT. This encodes CASSLTGNTEAFF.